The 5 T cell receptor beta chains below all came from one sample that was sequenced in a study of blood T cell repertoires in COVID-19. Sequenced by immunoSEQ multiplex PCR; TCRdb stores in-frame clones only, minus some. The repertoire has some 190,000 clones, about four fifths of them found once; the top ten carry 6.9%. Sequenced input: peripheral blood. The receptor set was obtained from a man aged 60-69 years with acute or convalescent COVID-19.

V and J are TRBV30 and TRBJ2-1; 8 nucleotides agree with TRBD2. This CDR3 is 16 amino acids long. The V and J ends lost 3 bases and 8 bases, in that order; junction bases with no gene match: 15. From germline, CDR1 is GTSNPN and CDR2 SVGIG (reference sequence). The CDR3, as DNA: TGTGCCTGGAGATATTTGAAGGCGGGAGGTAAGGATGAGCAGTTCTTC. This gives the protein CAWRYLKAGGKDEQFF.

This clone turned up a few times. The rearrangement uses TRBV27 and TRBJ2-5, with 7 bases aligning to TRBD2. From germline, CDR1 is MNHEY and CDR2 SMNVEV (reference sequence). J gave up 5 bases and V 5 bases, and 11 bases lay outside the gene matches. The CDR3 spans 15 residues. CDR3 bases: TGTGCCAGCAGTGAAGGCGGGAGTACGGCGGAGACCCAGTACTTC. This sequence encodes CASSEGGSTAETQYF.

This sequence joins TRBV5-1 and TRBJ2-5, with D perhaps matching TRBD1 (6 bases). Germline CDR1 reads SGHRS; CDR2 reads YFSETQ. The CDR3 contains 15 residues. Trimming took off 7 bases at V and 5 bases at J, with 21 bases between the two ends. The CDR3 sequence is CASAPAAGVEETQYF. The DNA of the CDR3 is TGCGCCAGCGCTCCGGCGGCAGGGGTGGAGGAGACCCAGTACTTC.

This clone was seen only a few times. The CDR3 sequence is CASSSWVGASTEAFF. The CDR3 nucleotides are TGTGCCAGCAGTTCCTGGGTGGGAGCGAGCACTGAAGCTTTCTTT. The V call is TRBV28, the J call TRBJ1-1; D is uncertain. The germline V and J ends were trimmed by 4 bases and 4 bases, with 16 bases remaining between them. Looked up from germline, CDR1 is MDHEN and CDR2 is SYDVKM. The CDR3 is made up of 15 amino acids.

The chain joins TRBV24-1 to TRBJ2-1, with unresolved D. Deletions cut 1 base from V and 2 bases from J, with 5 bases between. CDR1 is KGHDR and CDR2 is SFDVKD in the germline V gene. There are 14 residues in the CDR3. The CDR3 is CATSDFPAYNEQFF. Here the CDR3 DNA reads TGTGCCACCAGTGATTTCCCAGCCTACAATGAGCAGTTCTTC.